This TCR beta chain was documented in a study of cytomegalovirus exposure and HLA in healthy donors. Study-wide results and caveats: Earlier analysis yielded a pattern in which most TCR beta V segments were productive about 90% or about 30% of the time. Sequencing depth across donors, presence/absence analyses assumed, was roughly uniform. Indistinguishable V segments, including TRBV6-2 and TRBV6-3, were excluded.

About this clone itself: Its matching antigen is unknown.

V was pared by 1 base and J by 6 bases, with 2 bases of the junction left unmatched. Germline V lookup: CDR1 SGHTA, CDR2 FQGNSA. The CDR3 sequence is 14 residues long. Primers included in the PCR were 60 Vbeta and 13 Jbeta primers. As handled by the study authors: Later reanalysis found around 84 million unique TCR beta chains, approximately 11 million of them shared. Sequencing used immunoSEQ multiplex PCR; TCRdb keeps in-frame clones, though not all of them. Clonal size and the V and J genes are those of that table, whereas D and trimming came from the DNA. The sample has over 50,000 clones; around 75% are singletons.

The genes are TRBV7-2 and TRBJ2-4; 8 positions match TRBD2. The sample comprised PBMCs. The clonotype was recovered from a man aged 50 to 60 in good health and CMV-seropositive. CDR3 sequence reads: CASSLGSGGNIQYF. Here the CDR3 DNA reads TGTGCCAGCAGCTTAGGGAGCGGGGGAAACATTCAGTACTTC.